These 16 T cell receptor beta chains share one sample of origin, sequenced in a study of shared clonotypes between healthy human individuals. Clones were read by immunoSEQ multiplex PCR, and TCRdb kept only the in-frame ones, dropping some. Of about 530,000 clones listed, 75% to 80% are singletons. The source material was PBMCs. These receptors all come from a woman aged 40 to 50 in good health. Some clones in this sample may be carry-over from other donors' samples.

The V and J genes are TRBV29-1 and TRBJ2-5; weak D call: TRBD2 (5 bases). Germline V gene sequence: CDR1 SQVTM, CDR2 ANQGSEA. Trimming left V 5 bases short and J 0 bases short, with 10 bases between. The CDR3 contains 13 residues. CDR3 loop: CSVNPEDQETQYF. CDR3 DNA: TGCAGCGTTAACCCGGAGGACCAAGAGACCCAGTACTTC. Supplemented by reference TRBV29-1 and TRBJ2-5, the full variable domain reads SAVISQKPSRDICQRGTSLTIQCQVDSQVTMMFWYRQQPGQSLTLIATANQGSEATYESGFVIDKFPISRPNLTFSTLTVSNMSPEDSSIYLCSVNPEDQETQYFGPGTRLLVL.

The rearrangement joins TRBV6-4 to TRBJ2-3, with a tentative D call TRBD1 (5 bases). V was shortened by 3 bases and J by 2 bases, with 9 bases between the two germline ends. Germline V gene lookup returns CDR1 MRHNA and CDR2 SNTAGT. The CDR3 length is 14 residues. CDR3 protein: CASSETGATDTQYF. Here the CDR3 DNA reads TGTGCCAGCAGTGAAACAGGAGCCACAGATACGCAGTATTTT.

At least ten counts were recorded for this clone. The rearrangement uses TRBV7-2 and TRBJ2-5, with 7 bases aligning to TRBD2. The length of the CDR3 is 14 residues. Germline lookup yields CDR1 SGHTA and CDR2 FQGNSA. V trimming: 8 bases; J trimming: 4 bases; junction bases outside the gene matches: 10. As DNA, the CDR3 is TGTGCCAGCCTCGCGCGGGGGTTGGGAGAGACCCAGTACTTC. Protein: CASLARGLGETQYF.

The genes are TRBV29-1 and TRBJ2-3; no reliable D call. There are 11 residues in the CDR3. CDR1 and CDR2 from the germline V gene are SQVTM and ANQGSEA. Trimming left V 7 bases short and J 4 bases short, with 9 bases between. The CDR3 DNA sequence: TGCAGCGGGACGCGGCCAGATACGCAGTATTTT. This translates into CSGTRPDTQYF.

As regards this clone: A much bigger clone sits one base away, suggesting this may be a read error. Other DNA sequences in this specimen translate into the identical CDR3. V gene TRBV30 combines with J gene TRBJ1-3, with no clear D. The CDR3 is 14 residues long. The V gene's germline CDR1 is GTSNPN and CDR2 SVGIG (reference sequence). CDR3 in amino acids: CAWSLQYGGNTIYF. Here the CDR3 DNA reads TGTGCTTGGAGTCTGCAATATGGAGGAAACACCATATATTTT.

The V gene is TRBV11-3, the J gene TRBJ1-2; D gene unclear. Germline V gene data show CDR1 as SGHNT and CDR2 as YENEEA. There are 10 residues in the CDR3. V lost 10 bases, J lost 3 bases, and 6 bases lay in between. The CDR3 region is CAILYYGYTF. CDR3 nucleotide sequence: TGTGCCATTCTCTACTATGGCTACACCTTC.

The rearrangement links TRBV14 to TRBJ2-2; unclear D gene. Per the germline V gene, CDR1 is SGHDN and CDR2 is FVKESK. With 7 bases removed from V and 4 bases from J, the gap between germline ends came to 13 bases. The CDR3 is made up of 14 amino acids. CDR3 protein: CASTHLPSTGELFF. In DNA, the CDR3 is TGTGCCAGCACCCACTTACCGAGCACCGGGGAGCTGTTTTTT. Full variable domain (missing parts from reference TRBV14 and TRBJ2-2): EAGVTQFPSHSVIEKGQTVTLRCDPISGHDNLYWYRRVMGKEIKFLLHFVKESKQDESGMPNNRFLAERTGGTYSTLKVQPAELEDSGVYFCASTHLPSTGELFFGEGSRLTVL.

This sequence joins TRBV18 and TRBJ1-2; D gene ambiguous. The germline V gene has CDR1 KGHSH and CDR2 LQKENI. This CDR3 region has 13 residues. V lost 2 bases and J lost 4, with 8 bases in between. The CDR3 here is CASSPGFAYGYTF. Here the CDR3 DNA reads TGTGCCAGCTCACCAGGCTTTGCCTATGGCTACACCTTC.

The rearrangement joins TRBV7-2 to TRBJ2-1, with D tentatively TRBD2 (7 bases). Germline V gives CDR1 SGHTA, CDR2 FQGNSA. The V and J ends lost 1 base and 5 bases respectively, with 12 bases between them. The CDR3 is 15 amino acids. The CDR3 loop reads CASSLDGGLHNEQFF. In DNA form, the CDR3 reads TGTGCCAGCAGCTTAGACGGGGGGCTACACAATGAGCAGTTCTTC.

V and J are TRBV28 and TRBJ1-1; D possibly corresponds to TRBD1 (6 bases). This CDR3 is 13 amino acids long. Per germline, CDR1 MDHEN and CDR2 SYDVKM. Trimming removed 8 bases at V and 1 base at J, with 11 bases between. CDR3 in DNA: TGTGCCAGCCAGGACAGACAGAACACTGAAGCTTTCTTT. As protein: CASQDRQNTEAFF. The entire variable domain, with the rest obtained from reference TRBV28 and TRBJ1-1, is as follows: DVKVTQSSRYLVKRTGEKVFLECVQDMDHENMFWYRQDPGLGLRLIYFSYDVKMKEKGDIPEGYSVSREKKERFSLILESASTNQTSMYLCASQDRQNTEAFFGQGTRLTVV.

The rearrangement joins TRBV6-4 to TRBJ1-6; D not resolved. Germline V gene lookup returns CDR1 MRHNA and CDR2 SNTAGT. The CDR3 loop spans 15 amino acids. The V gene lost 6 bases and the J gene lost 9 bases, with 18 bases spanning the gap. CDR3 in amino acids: CASRNDPDGSSPLHF. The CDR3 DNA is TGTGCCAGCAGAAACGACCCCGACGGTAGTTCACCCCTCCACTTT.

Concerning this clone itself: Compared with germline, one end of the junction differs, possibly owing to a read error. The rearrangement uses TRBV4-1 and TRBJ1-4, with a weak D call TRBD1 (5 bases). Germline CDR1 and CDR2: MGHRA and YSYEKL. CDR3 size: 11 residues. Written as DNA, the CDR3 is TGTGCCAGCCTAGGGGATGAAAAACTGTTTTTT. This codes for CASLGDEKLFF.

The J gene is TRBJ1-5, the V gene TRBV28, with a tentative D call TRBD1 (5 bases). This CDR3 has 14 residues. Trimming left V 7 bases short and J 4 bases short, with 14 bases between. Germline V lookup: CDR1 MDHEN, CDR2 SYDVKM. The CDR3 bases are TGTGCCAGCAATCTGGGGACCCCTAATCAGCCCCAGCATTTT. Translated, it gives CASNLGTPNQPQHF.

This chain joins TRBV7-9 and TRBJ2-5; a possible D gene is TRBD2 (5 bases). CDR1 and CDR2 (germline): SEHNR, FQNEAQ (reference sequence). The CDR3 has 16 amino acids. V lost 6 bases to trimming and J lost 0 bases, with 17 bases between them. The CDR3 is CASRGGTVRYQETQYF. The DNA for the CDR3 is TGTGCCAGCAGAGGAGGTACAGTCAGGTACCAAGAGACCCAGTACTTC.

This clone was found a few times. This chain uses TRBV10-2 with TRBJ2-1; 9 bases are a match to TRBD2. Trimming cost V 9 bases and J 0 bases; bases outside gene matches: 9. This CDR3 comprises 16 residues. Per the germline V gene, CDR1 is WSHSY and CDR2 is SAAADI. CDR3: CASTGFSGSSYNEQFF. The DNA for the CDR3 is TGCGCCAGTACAGGGTTTAGCGGGAGCTCCTACAATGAGCAGTTCTTC.

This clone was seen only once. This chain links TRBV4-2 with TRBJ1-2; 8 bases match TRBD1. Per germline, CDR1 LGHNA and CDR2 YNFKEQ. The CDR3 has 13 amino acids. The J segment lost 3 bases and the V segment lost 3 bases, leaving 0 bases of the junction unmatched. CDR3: CASSQGQDYGYTF. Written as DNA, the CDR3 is TGTGCCAGCAGCCAGGGACAGGACTATGGCTACACCTTC.